Listed below are T cell receptor beta chains from one sample, sequenced in a study of CD8 T cells in ankylosing spondylitis. TCRdb passed the 5' RACE reads through MiXCR, listing each CDR3 protein once. Among 800,000 to 900,000 distinct CDR3 sequences listed, 10% to 15% were seen once. Input material: blood, either unsorted or a sorted T cell fraction (not recorded which). The receptors were gathered from a male donor with ankylosing spondylitis. CDR3s leave out the opening cysteine and the closing phenylalanine or tryptophan. D genes are given only for firm matches. Clone size is stated in some rows and not others, as once, few, many or a class when expanded.

>-|TRBV29-1|few
SAEKGRGYGYT
>-|TRBV4-2|-
ASSQIRGSGTGELF
>-|TRBV24-1|few
ATSDPSGGNQPQH
>-|TRBV4-2|few
ASSQGSILAKNIQY
>TRBD1|TRBV19|few
ASSRDRDEELF
>-|TRBV29-1|-
SVGPRTSGGETQY
>TRBD1|TRBV4-3|many
ASSQDLNRGNEQF
>TRBD2|TRBV20-1|many
SAAPTSVETQY
>TRBD2|TRBV9|few
ASSVEGGGYEQY
>TRBD2|TRBV20-1|many
SASRASGSSETQY
>-|TRBV7-2|-
ASSLRMYNQPQH
>-|TRBV6-1|-
ATRSVLVEGGY
>-|TRBV4-2|-
ASSQVGRIYEQY
>TRBD2|TRBV7-9|-
ASSLGLAGRDTQY
>-|TRBV7-2|-
ASSFFRDYNEQF
>TRBD2|TRBV9|-
ASSPIAAGGGEQF
>-|TRBV5-6|many
ASSSPSGGGGTEQF
>-|TRBV20-1|many
SAREGETEAF
>TRBD2|TRBV12-3/TRBV12-4|-
ATSLANSYEQY
>-|TRBV12-3/TRBV12-4|-
ASSFRDISGTEAF
>TRBD1|TRBV10-3|few
AISDMGTGTEQY
>-|TRBV20-1|-
SALNPTEGSDTQY
>-|TRBV7-2|many
ASSLAGRAGGTEAF
>-|TRBV20-1|few
SAYSGYLNTEAF
>-|TRBV5-8|few
ASSFPVKRYEQY
>-|TRBV12-3/TRBV12-4|many
ASSSRGGWTDTQY
>-|TRBV11-3|-
ASSSNPADTQY
>-|TRBV29-1|-
SVARTATEAF
>TRBD2|TRBV5-4|-
ASSPTSGGNEQF
>-|TRBV20-1|few
SAPLSGANVLT
>-|TRBV9|few
ASSRDVYGYT
>-|TRBV27|few
ASSPLRGITYEQY
>-|TRBV20-1|-
SARDFEYSNQPQH